This T cell receptor beta chain appears in the sequencing data of a study of T cells in tuberculosis (dated by TCRdb to 2016 to 2019). Notes on the research overall: The study combined CD1B tetramers and high-throughput TCR immunosequencing to characterize T cells specific for the mycobacterial lipid antigen glucose monomycolate (GMM). In a South African clinical cohort, IGRA-negative adolescents, IGRA-positive adolescents with latent tuberculosis and adults with active tuberculosis were compared, with under 12 people in each group. PBMC from active tuberculosis patients were archived either before standard anti-tuberculosis treatment began or within 7 days of the start of that treatment. Summary of the overall study and its limitations: Smaller NN-distances were partly driven by shorter CDR3-alpha lengths in active tuberculosis patients, and statistical significance was not reached for the TCR-beta difference. An accuracy of 87% (AUROC about 0.91) was reached by a classifier using the diverse GMM-specific repertoire, compared with around 70% accuracy when GEM motif frequencies were used. Clinical samples were selected based on which cryopreserved specimens were available, and the active tuberculosis cases were adults whereas the controls were adolescents. Compared with IGRA-negative controls, TCR-alpha repertoires from active tuberculosis had smaller mean NN-distances to GMM-specific TCRs, which suggests that these TCRs underwent clonal expansion.

Spanning cysteine to phenylalanine, the CDR3 consists of 15 amino acids. The only DNA kept is the CDR3, 45 bases in frame from the first base. CDR1 and CDR2, looked up from the germline V gene, are SGHDN and FVKESK. Trimming takes 0 bases from V and 5 bases from J, and the germline ends sit 14 bases apart. To note about this clone: The clone's antigen remains unknown. No qualities accompany the bases; no much larger clone lies one base away.

This specimen's time point label, per the study, means: new active TB diagnosis, blood taken before or within 7 days of starting treatment. Active tuberculosis patients were HIV-seronegative South African adults aged 18 years or older with a new diagnosis. Confirmation of active tuberculosis came from positive sputum smear microscopy and/or a positive M. tuberculosis culture. Immunosequencing of unsorted cryopreserved PBMC covered, on average, roughly 93,000 T cells per clinical donor. TCR libraries were generated with the immunoSEQ multiplex PCR assay, using TCR-beta and/or TCR-alpha/delta assays for each sample. The Illumina high-throughput platform was used to sequence the amplified TCR libraries. From the authors' description of their analysis: Clustering and dimensionality reduction relied on pairwise TCRdist distances among GMM-specific receptors from T cells that were either sorted ex vivo or expanded in vitro. Each clinical repertoire received a mean NN-distance score, defined as the average TCRdist to the nearest 10% of tetramer-positive reference sequences. GEM TCR motif frequency was computed as the fraction of unique TCRs matching known GEM sequences by V/J usage and CDR3 length. Linear discriminant analysis with leave-one-out cross-validation, implemented in scikit-learn, was used to classify active tuberculosis. TCRdb limited this immuneACCESS table to in-frame rearrangements with V and J called. A share of clones is missing; checked studies link under half to unresolved V genes, and the rest is unexplained. Clone size and the V and J calls come from that table; the DNA yielded D and trimming. This sample gives under 40,000 clones in total; roughly 82% of them show up just once. 4% to 6.5% of the sample rests with the top ten.

Recombination joined TRBV14 with TRBJ2-7; the D gene is perhaps TRBD1, on 6 matching bases. Sample: PBMCs, taken at tuberculosis diagnosis. The clonotype originates from an adult with tuberculosis. The DNA reads TGTGCCAGCAGCCAAGATGTGGGGGCTCAGAACGAGCAGTACTTC. This sequence encodes CASSQDVGAQNEQYF.